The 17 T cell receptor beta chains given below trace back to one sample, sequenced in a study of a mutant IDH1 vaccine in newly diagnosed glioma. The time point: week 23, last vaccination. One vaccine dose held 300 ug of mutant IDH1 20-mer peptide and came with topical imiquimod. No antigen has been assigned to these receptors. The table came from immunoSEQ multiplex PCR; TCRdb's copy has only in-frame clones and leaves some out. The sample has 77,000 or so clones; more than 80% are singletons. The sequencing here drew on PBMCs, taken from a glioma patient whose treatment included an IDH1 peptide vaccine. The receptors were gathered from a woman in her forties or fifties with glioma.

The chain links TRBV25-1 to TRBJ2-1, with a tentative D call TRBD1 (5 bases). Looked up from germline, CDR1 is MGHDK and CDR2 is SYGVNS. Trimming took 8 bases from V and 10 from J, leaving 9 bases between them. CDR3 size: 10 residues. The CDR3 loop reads CASERGEQFF. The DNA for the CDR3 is TGTGCCAGCGAAAGGGGCGAGCAGTTCTTC. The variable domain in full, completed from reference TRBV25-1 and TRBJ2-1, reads EADIYQTPRYLVIGTGKKITLECSQTMGHDKMYWYQQDPGMELHLIHYSYGVNSTEKGDLSSESTVSRIRTEHFPLTLESARPSHTSQYLCASERGEQFFGPGTRLTVL.

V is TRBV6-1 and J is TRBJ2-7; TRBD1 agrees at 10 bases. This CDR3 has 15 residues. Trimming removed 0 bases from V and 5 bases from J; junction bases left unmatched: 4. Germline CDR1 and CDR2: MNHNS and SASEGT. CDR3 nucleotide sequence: TGTGCCAGCAGTGAAGCCGGGACAGGGGTCGACGAGCAGTACTTC. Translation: CASSEAGTGVDEQYF.

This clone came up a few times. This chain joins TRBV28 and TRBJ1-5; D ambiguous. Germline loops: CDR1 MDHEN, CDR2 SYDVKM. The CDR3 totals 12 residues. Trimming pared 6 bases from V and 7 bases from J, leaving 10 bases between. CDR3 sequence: CASSWTGQPQHF. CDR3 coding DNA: TGTGCCAGCAGCTGGACTGGGCAGCCCCAGCATTTT. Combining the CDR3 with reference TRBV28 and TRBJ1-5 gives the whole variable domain DVKVTQSSRYLVKRTGEKVFLECVQDMDHENMFWYRQDPGLGLRLIYFSYDVKMKEKGDIPEGYSVSREKKERFSLILESASTNQTSMYLCASSWTGQPQHFGDGTRLSIL.

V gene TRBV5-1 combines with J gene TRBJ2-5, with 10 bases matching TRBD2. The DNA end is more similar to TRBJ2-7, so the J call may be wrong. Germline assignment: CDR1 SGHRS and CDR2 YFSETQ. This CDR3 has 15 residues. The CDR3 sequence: CASSYASGSSYEQYF. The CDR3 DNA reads TGCGCCAGCAGCTACGCTAGCGGGAGCTCCTACGAGCAGTACTTC.

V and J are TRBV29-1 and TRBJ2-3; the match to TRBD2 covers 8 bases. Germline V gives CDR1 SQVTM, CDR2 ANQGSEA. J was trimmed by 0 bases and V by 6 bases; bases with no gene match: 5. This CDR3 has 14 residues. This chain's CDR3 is CSVGSGASTDTQYF. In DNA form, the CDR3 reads TGCAGCGTAGGTAGCGGGGCCAGCACAGATACGCAGTATTTT.

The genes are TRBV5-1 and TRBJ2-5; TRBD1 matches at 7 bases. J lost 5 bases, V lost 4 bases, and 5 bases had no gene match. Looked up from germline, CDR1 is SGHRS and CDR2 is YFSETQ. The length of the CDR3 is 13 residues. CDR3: CASSTGQDETQYF. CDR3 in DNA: TGCGCCAGCAGCACCGGACAGGACGAGACCCAGTACTTC. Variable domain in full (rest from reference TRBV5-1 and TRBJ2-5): KAGVTQTPRYLIKTRGQQVTLSCSPISGHRSVSWYQQTPGQGLQFLFEYFSETQRNKGNFPGRFSGRQFSNSRSEMNVSTLELGDSALYLCASSTGQDETQYFGPGTRLLVL.

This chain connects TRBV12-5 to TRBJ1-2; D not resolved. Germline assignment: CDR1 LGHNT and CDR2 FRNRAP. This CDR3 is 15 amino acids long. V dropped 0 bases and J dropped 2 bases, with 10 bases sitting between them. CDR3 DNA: TGTGCTAGTGGTTTGGTACGCTGTCTAAACTATGGCTACACCTTC. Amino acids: CASGLVRCLNYGYTF.

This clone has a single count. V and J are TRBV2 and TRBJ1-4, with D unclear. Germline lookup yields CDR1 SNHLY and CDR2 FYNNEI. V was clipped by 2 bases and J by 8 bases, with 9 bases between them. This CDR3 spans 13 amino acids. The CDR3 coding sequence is TGTGCCAGCAGTGAAAGCCCCCGGGAAAAACTGTTTTTT. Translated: CASSESPREKLFF.

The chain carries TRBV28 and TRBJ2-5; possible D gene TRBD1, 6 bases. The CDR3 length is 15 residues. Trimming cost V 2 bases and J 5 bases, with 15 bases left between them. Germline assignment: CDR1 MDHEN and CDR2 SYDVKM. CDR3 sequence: CASSLVQGLRETQYF. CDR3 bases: TGTGCCAGCAGTTTAGTGCAGGGGCTGCGGGAGACCCAGTACTTC. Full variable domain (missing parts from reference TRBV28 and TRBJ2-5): DVKVTQSSRYLVKRTGEKVFLECVQDMDHENMFWYRQDPGLGLRLIYFSYDVKMKEKGDIPEGYSVSREKKERFSLILESASTNQTSMYLCASSLVQGLRETQYFGPGTRLLVL.

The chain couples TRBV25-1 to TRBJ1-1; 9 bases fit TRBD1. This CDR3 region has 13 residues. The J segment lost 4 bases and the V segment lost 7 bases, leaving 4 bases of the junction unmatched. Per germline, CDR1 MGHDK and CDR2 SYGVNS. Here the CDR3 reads CASTPTGGTEAFF. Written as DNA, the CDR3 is TGTGCCAGCACCCCGACAGGGGGCACTGAAGCTTTCTTT.

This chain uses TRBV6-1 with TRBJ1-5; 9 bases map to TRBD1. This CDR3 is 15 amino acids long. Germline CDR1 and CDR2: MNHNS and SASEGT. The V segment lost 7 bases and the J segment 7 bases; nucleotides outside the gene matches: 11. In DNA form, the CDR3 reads TGTGCCAGCACCAGTAACAGGGGGCAAGGACAGCCCCAGCATTTT. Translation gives CASTSNRGQGQPQHF.

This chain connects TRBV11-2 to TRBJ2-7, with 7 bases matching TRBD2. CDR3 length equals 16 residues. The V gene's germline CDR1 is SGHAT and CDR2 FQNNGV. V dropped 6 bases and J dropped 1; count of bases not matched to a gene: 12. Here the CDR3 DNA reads TGTGCCAGCAGGAGACGCGGGGGTATGAAGTCCTACGAGCAGTACTTC. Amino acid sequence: CASRRRGGMKSYEQYF. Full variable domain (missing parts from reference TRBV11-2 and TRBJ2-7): EAGVAQSPRYKIIEKRQSVAFWCNPISGHATLYWYQQILGQGPKLLIQFQNNGVVDDSQLPKDRFSAERLKGVDSTLKIQPAKLEDSAVYLCASRRRGGMKSYEQYFGPGTRLTVT.

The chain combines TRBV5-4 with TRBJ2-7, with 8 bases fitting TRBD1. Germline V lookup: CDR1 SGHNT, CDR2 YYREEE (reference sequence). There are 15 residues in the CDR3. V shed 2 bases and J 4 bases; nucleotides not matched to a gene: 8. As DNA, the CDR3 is TGTGCCAGCAGCTTAGTGCCAGGGGGCGCGTACGAGCAGTACTTC. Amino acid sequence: CASSLVPGGAYEQYF.

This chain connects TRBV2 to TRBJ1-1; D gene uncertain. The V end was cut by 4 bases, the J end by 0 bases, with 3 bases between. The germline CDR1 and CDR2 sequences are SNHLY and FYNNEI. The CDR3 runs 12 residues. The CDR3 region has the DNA TGTGCCAGCAGTGTAGTGAACACTGAAGCTTTCTTT. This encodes CASSVVNTEAFF.

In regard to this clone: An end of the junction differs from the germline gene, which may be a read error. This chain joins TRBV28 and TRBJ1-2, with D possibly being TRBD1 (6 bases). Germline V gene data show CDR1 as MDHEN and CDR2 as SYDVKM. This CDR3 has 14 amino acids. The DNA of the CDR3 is TGTGCAAGCACGAAAGAAGGGGGACCCTATGGCTACACCTTC. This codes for CASTKEGGPYGYTF.

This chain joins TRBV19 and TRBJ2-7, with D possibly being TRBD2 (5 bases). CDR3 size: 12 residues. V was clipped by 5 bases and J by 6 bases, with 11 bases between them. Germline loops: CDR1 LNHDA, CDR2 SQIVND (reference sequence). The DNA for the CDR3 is TGTGCCAGTAGTCTCGGACTGTCCGAGCAGTACTTC. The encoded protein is CASSLGLSEQYF.

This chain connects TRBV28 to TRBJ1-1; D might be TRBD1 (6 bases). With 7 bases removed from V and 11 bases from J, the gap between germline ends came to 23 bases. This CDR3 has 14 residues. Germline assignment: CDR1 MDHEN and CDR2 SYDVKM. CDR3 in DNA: TGTGCCAGCACCCAGACCGGGACACCGGGCCAGGCTTTCTTT. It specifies CASTQTGTPGQAFF.